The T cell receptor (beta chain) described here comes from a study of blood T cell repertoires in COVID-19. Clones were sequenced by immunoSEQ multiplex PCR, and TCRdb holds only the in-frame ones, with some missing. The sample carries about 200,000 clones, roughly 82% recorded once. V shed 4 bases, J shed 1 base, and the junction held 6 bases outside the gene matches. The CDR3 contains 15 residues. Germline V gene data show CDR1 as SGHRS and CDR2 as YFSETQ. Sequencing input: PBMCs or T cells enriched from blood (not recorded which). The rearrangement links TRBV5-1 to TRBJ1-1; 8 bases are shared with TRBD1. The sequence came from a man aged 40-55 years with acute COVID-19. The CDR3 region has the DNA TGCGCCAGCAGCCCGAGGACAGGGAGGAACACTGAAGCTTTCTTT. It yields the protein CASSPRTGRNTEAFF.